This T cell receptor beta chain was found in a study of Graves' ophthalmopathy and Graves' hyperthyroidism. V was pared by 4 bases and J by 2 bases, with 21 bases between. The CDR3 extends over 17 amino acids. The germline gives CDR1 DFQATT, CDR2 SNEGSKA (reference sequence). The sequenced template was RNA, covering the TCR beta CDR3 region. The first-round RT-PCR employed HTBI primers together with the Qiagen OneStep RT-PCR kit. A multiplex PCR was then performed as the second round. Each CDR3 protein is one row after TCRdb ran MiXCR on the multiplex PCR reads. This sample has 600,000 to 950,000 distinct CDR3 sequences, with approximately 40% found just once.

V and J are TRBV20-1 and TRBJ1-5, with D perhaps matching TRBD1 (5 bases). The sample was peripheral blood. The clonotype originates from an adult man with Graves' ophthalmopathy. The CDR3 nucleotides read TGCAGTGCTACTGGCAGGGTTAAAGAAAGGGGCAATCAGCCCCAGCATTTT. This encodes CSATGRVKERGNQPQHF.